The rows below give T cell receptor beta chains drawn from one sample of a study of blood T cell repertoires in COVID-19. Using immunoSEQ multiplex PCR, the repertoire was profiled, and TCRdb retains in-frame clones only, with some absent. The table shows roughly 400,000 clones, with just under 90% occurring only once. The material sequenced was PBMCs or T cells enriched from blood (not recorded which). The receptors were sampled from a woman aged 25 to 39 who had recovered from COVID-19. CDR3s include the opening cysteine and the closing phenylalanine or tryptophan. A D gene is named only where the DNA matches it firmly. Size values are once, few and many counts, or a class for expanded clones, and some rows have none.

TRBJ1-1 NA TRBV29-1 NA TGCAGCGTTGGGGGGGGAATACTGAGTGCTTTCTTT CSVGGGILSAFF
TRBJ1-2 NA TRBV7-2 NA TGTGCCAGCAGCTTAGGGCAGGGAGGGAACTATGGCTACACCTTC CASSLGQGGNYGYTF
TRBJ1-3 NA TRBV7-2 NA TGTGCCAGCAGCTTAGGTGGTCGATCGCTTGCGGGCACTGGAAACACCATATATTTT CASSLGGRSLAGTGNTIYF
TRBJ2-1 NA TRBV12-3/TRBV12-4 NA TGTGCCAGCAGTTCGGGGCGGAGGGGTGAGCAGTTCTTC CASSSGRRGEQFF
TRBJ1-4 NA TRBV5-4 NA TGTGCCAGCAGCGCACAACAGGTTTCAGGGAATGAAAAACTGTTTTTT CASSAQQVSGNEKLFF
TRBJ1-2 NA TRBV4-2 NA TGTGCCAGCAGCCAGGAAGGGGGGGCAGACGGAGGCTACACCTTC CASSQEGGADGGYTF
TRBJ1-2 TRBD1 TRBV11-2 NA TGTGCCAGCAGGCTACAGGGGGCGCCGAACTATGGCTACACCTTC CASRLQGAPNYGYTF
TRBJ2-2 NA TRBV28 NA TGTGCCAGCAGTACTCGATTGGGCAGGGCCCGTCCCGGGGAGCTGTTTTTT CASSTRLGRARPGELFF
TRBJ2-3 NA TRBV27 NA TGTGCCAGCAGCCGGGAGTCGCATCCAGATACGCAGTATTTT CASSRESHPDTQYF
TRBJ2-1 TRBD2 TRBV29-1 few TGCAGCGTTGGCCTCGAAGCGGGGGTTGAGCAGTTCTTC CSVGLEAGVEQFF
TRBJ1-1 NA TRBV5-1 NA TGCGCCAGCAGTCACAGGACGGATTTGAACACTGAAGCTTTCTTT CASSHRTDLNTEAFF
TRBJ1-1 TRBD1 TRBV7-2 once TGTGCCAGCAGCTCACCACGTGACAGGGCGAACACTGAAGCTTTCTTT CASSSPRDRANTEAFF
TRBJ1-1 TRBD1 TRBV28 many TGTGCCAGCAGCGTAAGGAGGACAGGATCCACTGAAGCTTTCTTT CASSVRRTGSTEAFF
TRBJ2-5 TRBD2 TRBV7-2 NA TGTGCCAGCAGCTTAGATCTAGCGGAAGAGACCCAGTACTTC CASSLDLAEETQYF
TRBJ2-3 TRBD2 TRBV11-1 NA TGTGCCAGCAGCAAACGACTAGCGGGGGCCGGAGATACGCAGTATTTT CASSKRLAGAGDTQYF
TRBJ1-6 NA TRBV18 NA TGTGCCAGCTCACCCGTTTTCAGGGGCAGCTCCTATAATTCACCCCTCCACTTT CASSPVFRGSSYNSPLHF
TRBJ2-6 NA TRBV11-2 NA TGTGCCAGCAGCCCCGCCAGGGGGGCCAACGTCCTGACTTTC CASSPARGANVLTF
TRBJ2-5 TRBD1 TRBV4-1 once TGCGCCAGCAGCGAACGAAAGGGGGCAAAAGAGACCCAGTACTTC CASSERKGAKETQYF
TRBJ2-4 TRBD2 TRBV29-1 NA TGCAGCGGGCGGGACTACAAAAACATTCAGTACTTC CSGRDYKNIQYF
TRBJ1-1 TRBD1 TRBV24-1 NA TGTGCCACCAGTGAAGCCCGGGACAGGGGGCGGGCTTTCTTT CATSEARDRGRAFF
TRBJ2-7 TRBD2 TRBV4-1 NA TGCGCCAGCAGCCCGCTGACTAGCGGGGGGGTAGGCGAGCAGTACTTC CASSPLTSGGVGEQYF
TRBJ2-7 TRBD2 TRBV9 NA TGTGCCAGCAGCGTAGGGATGAGGGAGGGAGTCTACGAGCAGTACTTC CASSVGMREGVYEQYF
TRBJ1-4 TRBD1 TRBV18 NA TGTGCCAGCTCACCGGACAGGGGGTATGAAAAACTGTTTTTT CASSPDRGYEKLFF
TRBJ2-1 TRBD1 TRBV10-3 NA TGTGCCATCATGAGGGGACAGGGTCCCTACAATGAGCAGTTCTTC CAIMRGQGPYNEQFF
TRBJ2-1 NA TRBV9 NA TGTGCCAGCAGCGTAGGTGTCCAATACAATGAGCAGTTCTTC CASSVGVQYNEQFF
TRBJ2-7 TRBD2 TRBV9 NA TGTGCCAGCAGCTTGAGCGGGAGGGCCGTGGGCGAGCAGTACTTC CASSLSGRAVGEQYF
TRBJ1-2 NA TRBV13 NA TGTGCCAGCAGCTTATTCGGGTCGGGGAACTATGGCTACACCTTC CASSLFGSGNYGYTF
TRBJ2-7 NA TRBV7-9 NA TGTGCCAGCAGCCTGGAGGGTCTTCGCTACGAGCAGTACTTC CASSLEGLRYEQYF
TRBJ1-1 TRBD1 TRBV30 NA TGTGCCTGGAGCCCCGGTGGGTGGGACAGGGAAGCTTTCTTT CAWSPGGWDREAFF
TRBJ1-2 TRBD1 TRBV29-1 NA TGCAGCGTCGAGACAGGGAGGAGTGGCTACACCTTC CSVETGRSGYTF
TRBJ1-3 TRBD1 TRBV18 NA TGTGCCAGCTCACCACTTCAGGGGGACTCTGGAAACACCATATATTTT CASSPLQGDSGNTIYF
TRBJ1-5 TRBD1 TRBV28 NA TGTGCCAGCAGCCTCTTGGACAGGGTCGACAATCAGCCCCAGCATTTT CASSLLDRVDNQPQHF
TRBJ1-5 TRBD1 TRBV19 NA TGTGCCAGTAGTTCAAGACACGGACAGGGTAGTATCAATCAGCCCCAGCATTTT CASSSRHGQGSINQPQHF
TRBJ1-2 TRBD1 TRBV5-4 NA TGTGCCAGCAGCTTAGGGGGCTCGGGCTATGGCTACACCTTC CASSLGGSGYGYTF
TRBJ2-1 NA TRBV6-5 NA TGTGCCAGCAGTTACCGTAGCGGAGCCCTTGGGGGGCAGTTCTTC CASSYRSGALGGQFF
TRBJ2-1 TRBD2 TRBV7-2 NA TGTGCCAGCAGCTCAACCGGGACTAGCTATAATGAGCAGTTCTTC CASSSTGTSYNEQFF
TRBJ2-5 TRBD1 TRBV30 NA TGTGCCTGGAGTGTAGGGACAGGGGGCGGAGAGACCCAGTACTTC CAWSVGTGGGETQYF
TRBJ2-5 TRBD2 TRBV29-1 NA TGCAGCGCTGGAGGGACTAGCGGCCAAGAGACCCAGTACTTC CSAGGTSGQETQYF
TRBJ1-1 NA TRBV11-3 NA TGTGCCAGCAGCCGCAGGGAAAACACTGAAGCTTTCTTT CASSRRENTEAFF